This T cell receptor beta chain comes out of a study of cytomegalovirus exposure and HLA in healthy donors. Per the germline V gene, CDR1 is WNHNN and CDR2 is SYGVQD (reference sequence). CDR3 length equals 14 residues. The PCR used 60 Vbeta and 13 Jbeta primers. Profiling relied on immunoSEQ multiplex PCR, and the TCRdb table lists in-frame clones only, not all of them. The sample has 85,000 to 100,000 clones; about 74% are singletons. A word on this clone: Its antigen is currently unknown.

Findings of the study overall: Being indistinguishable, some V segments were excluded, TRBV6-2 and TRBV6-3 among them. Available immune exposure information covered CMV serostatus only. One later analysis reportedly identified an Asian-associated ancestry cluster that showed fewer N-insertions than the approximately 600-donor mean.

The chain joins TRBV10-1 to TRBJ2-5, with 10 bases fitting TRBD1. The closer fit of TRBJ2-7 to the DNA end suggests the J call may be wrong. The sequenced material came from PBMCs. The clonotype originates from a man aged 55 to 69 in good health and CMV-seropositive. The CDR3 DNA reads TGCGCCAGCAGTGAGTCGTGGGACAGGGGCGAGCAGTACTTC. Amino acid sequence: CASSESWDRGEQYF.